This T cell receptor (beta chain) was identified in a study of OX40 agonist ivuxolimab in advanced cancers. The CDR3 runs to 11 residues. Looked up from germline, CDR1 is MNHEY and CDR2 is SVGAGI. The trim removed 10 bases at V and 3 bases at J, leaving 2 bases unmatched. Here immunoSEQ multiplex PCR was the method, and the copy in TCRdb shows in-frame clones only, minus some. The repertoire holds about 35,000 clones, with more than 75% as singletons. The origin of this receptor is an adult with an advanced solid tumor such as melanoma, head and neck, liver or kidney cancer. The chain employs TRBV6-5 and TRBJ1-2; TRBD1 matches 7 bases. Source: CD4+ or CD8+ T cells sorted from blood, taken in a trial of the OX40 agonist ivuxolimab. CDR3 region: CATQGDYGYTF. Written as DNA, the CDR3 is TGTGCCACCCAGGGGGACTATGGCTACACCTTC.